The present T cell receptor beta chain was sequenced within a study of OX40 agonist ivuxolimab in advanced cancers. Study-wide results and limits: In the 0.1 to 3.0 mg/kg range, CD4+ and CD8+ blood T cells had expanded clonally by week 6. Among the nonresponders, some also had low normalized T-cell clonal expansion.

The CDR3 runs 14 residues. J lost 4 bases, V lost 10 bases, and 12 bases had no gene match. In germline, CDR1 is MNHEY, CDR2 SMNVEV (reference sequence). Clones were sequenced by immunoSEQ multiplex PCR, and TCRdb holds only the in-frame ones, with some missing. There are approximately 90,000 clones in the sample; roughly 90% occur only once, and approximately 0.3% lies in the top ten. On this clone: Its antigen is currently unknown.

The rearrangement uses TRBV27 and TRBJ2-5, with 7 bases fitting TRBD1. Sequences were derived from CD4+ or CD8+ T cells sorted from blood, sampled in a trial of the OX40 agonist ivuxolimab. The clonotype was recovered from an adult with an advanced solid tumor such as melanoma, head and neck, liver or kidney cancer. CDR3 in amino acids: CATGIGGRGETQYF. The CDR3 coding sequence is TGTGCCACCGGAATAGGGGGCAGAGGAGAGACCCAGTACTTC.